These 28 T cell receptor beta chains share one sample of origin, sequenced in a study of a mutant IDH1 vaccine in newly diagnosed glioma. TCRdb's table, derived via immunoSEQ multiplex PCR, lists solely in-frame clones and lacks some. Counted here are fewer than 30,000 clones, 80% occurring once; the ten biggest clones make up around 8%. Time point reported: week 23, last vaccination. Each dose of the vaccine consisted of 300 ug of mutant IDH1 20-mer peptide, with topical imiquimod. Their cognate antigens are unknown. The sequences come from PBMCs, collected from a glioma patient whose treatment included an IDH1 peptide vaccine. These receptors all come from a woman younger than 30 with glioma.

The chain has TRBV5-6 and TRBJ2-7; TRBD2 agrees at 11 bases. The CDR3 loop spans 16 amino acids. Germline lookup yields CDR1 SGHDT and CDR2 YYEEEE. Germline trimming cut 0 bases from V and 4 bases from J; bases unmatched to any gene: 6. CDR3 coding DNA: TGTGCCAGCAGCTTGGGGACTAGCGGGCTCGTTTACGAGCAGTACTTC. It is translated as CASSLGTSGLVYEQYF.

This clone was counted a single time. The CDR3 sequence: CSAFGTDTQYF. The CDR3 nucleotides are TGCAGTGCTTTCGGGACAGATACGCAGTATTTT. This chain joins TRBV20-1 and TRBJ2-3; no clear D. Germline lookup yields CDR1 DFQATT and CDR2 SNEGSKA (reference sequence). Trimming removed 5 bases from V and 3 bases from J, with 6 bases in between. CDR3 length equals 11 residues.

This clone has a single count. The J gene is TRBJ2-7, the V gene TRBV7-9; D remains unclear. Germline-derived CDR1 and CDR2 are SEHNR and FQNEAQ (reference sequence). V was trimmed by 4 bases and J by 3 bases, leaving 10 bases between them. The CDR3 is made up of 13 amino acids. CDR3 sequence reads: CASSSQNLYEQYF. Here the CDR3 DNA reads TGTGCCAGCAGCTCCCAAAACCTCTACGAGCAGTACTTC.

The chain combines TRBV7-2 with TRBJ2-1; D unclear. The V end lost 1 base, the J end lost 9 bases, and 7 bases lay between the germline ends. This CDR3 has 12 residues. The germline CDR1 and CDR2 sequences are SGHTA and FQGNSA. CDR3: CASSLVMGEQFF. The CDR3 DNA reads TGTGCCAGCAGCTTAGTCATGGGTGAGCAGTTCTTC.

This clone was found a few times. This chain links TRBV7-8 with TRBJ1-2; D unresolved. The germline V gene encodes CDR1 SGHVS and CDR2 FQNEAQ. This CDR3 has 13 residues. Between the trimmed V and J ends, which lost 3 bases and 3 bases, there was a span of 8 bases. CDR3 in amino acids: CASSLLRDYGYTF. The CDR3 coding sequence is TGTGCCAGCAGCTTGCTCCGAGACTATGGCTACACCTTC.

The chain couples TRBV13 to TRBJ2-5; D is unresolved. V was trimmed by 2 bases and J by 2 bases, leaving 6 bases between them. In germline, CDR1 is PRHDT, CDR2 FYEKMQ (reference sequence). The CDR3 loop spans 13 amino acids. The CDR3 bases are TGTGCCAGCAGCTTACCTCTTCAAGAGACCCAGTACTTC. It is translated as CASSLPLQETQYF.

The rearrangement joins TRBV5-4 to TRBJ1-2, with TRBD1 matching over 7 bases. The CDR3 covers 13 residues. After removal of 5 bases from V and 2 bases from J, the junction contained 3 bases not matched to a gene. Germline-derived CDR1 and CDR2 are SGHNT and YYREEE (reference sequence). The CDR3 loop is CASSLDRNYGYTF. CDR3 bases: TGTGCCAGCAGTCTGGACAGGAACTATGGCTACACCTTC. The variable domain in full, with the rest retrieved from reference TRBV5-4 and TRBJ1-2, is ETGVTQSPTHLIKTRGQQVTLRCSSQSGHNTVSWYQQALGQGPQFIFQYYREEENGRGNFPPRFSGLQFPNYSSELNVNALELDDSALYLCASSLDRNYGYTFGSGTRLTVV.

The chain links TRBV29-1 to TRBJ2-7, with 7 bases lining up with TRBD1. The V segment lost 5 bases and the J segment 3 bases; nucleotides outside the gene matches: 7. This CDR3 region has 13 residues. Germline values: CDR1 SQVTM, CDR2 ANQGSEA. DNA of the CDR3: TGCAGCGTTTCCGGGACAGAGAACTACGAGCAGTACTTC. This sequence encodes CSVSGTENYEQYF.

This chain's CDR3 is CASSLQGRERGGYTF. Written as DNA, the CDR3 is TGTGCCAGCAGCTTGCAGGGGCGAGAACGGGGTGGCTACACCTTC. This sequence joins TRBV5-4 and TRBJ1-2; a weak D match, TRBD1 (6 bases). The CDR3 is made up of 15 amino acids. V dropped 1 base and J dropped 7 bases, with 17 bases sitting between them. CDR1 is SGHNT, CDR2 YYREEE, per germline (reference sequence).

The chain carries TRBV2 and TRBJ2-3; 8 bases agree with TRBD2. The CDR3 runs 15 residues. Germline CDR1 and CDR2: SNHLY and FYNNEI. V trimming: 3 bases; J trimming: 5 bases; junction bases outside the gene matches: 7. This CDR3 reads CASSDGGARGDTQYF. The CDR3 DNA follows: TGTGCCAGCAGTGACGGGGGGGCGCGCGGAGATACGCAGTATTTT. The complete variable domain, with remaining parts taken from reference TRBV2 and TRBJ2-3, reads EPEVTQTPSHQVTQMGQEVILRCVPISNHLYFYWYRQILGQKVEFLVSFYNNEISEKSEIFDDQFSVERPDGSNFTLKIRSTKLEDSAMYFCASSDGGARGDTQYFGPGTRLTVL.

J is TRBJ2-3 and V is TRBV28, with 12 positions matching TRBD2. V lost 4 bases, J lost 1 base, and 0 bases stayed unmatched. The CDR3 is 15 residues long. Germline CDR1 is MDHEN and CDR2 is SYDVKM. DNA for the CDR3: TGTGCCAGCAGTTCTAGCGGGAGGGGCACAGATACGCAGTATTTT. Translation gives CASSSSGRGTDTQYF.

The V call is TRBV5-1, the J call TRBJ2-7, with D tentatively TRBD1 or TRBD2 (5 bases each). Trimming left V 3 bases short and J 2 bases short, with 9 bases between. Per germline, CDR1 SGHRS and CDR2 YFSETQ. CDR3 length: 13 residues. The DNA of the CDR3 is TGCGCCAGCAGCTCCCGGGACCCCTACGAGCAGTACTTC. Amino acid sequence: CASSSRDPYEQYF.

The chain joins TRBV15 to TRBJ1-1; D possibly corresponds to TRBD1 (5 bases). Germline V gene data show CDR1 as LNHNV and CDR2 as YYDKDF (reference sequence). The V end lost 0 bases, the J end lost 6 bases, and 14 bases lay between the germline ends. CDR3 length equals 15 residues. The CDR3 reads CATSRENQGLPEAFF. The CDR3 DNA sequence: TGTGCCACCAGCAGAGAAAACCAGGGACTCCCTGAAGCTTTCTTT.

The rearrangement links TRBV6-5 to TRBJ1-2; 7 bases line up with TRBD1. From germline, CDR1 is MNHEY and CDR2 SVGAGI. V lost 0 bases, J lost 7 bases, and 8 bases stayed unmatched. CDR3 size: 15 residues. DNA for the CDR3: TGTGCCAGCAGTTACTCTGTCAGGGGGGTCGTTGGCTACACCTTC. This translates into CASSYSVRGVVGYTF.

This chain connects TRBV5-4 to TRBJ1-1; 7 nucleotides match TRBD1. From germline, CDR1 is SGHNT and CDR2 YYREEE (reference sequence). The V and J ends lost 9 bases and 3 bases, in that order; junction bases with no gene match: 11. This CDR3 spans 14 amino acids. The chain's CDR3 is CATLRQGPYTEAFF. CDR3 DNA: TGTGCCACGCTAAGACAGGGTCCTTACACTGAAGCTTTCTTT.

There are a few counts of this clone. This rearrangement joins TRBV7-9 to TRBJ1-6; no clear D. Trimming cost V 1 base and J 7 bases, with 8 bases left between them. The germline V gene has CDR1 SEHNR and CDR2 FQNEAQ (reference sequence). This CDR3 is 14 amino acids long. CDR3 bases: TGTGCCAGCAGCTTAGATCTATCCAATTCACCCCTCCACTTT. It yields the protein CASSLDLSNSPLHF.

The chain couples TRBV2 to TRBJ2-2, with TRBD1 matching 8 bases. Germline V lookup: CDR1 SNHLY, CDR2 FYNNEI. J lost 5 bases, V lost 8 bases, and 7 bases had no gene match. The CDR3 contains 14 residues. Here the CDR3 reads CASVPQGATGELFF. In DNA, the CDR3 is TGTGCCAGCGTTCCCCAGGGGGCTACCGGGGAGCTGTTTTTT.

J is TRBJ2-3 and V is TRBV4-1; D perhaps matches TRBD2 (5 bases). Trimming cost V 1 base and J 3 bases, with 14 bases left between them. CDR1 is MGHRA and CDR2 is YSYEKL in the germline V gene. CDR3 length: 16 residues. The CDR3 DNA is TGCGCCAGCAGCCAAGCCAGCGGCGGACGAACAGATACGCAGTATTTT. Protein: CASSQASGGRTDTQYF.

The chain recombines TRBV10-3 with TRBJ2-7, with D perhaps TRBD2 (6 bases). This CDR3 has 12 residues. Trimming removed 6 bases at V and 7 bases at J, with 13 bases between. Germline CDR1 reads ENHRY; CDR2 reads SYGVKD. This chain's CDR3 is CAISRTGGEQYF. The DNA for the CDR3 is TGTGCCATCAGCCGTACAGGAGGGGAGCAGTACTTC.

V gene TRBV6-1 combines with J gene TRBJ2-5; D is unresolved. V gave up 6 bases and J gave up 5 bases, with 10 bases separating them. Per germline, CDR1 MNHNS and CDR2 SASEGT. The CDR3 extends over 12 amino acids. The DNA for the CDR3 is TGTGCCAGCAGCCTAAATGGGGAGACCCAGTACTTC. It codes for CASSLNGETQYF.

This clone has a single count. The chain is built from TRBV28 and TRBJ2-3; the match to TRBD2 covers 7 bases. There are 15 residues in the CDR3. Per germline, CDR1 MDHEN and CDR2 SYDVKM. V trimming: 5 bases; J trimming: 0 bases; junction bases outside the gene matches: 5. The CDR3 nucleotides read TGTGCCAGCAGTACCGGGGGGAGGAGCACAGATACGCAGTATTTT. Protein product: CASSTGGRSTDTQYF.

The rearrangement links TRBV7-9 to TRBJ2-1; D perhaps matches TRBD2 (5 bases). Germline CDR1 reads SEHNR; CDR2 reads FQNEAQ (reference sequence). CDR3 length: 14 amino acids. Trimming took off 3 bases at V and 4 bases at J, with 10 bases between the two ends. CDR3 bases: TGTGCCAGCAGCTTCCAGGACTCTTACAATGAGCAGTTCTTC. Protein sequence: CASSFQDSYNEQFF.

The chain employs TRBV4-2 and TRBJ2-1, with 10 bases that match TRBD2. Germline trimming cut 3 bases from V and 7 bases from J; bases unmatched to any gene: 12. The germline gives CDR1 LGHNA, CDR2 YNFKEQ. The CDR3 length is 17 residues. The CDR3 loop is CASSHLPGLANSNEQFF. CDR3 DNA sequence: TGTGCCAGCAGCCACCTACCGGGACTAGCGAATAGTAATGAGCAGTTCTTC.

CDR3 residues: CASSGMSTQETQYF. The CDR3 region has the DNA TGTGCCAGCAGCGGGATGTCTACGCAAGAGACCCAGTACTTC. The rearrangement links TRBV7-6 to TRBJ2-5; D call uncertain. This CDR3 spans 14 amino acids. V was pared by 5 bases and J by 2 bases, with 12 bases between. Germline V CDR1 and CDR2: SGHVS, FNYEAQ.

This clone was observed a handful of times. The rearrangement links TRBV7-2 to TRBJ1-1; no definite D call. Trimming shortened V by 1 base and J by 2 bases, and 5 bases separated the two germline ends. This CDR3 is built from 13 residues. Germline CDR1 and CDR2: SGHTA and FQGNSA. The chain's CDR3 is CASSLELNTEAFF. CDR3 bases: TGTGCCAGCAGCTTAGAGTTAAACACTGAAGCTTTCTTT.

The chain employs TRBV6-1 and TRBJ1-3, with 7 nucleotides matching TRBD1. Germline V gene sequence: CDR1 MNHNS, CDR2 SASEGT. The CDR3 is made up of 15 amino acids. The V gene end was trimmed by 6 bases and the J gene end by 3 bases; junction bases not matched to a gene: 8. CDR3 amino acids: CASSPVRDSGNTIYF. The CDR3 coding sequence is TGTGCCAGCAGCCCAGTCCGGGACAGTGGAAACACCATATATTTT.

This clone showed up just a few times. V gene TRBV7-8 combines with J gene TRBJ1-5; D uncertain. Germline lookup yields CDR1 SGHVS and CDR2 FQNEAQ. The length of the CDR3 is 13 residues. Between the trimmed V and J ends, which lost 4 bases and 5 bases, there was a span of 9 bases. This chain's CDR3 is CASSWQSYQPQHF. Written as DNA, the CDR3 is TGTGCCAGCAGCTGGCAGAGTTATCAGCCCCAGCATTTT.

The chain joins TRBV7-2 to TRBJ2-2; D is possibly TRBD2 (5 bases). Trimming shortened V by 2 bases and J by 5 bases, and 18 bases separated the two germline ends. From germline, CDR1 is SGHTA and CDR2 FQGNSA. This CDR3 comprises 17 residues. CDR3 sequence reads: CASSLFASILGTGELFF. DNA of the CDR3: TGTGCCAGCAGCTTATTCGCCTCCATACTAGGAACCGGGGAGCTGTTTTTT.